This TCR beta chain was retrieved from a study of control samples from healthy donors and cancer patients. The method was immunoSEQ multiplex PCR; TCRdb's version includes in-frame clones alone and lacks a portion of them. Of some 140,000 clones listed, roughly 92% are singletons. The sequenced sample consisted of blood. This TCR was recovered from a man aged 30-40 years in good health.

The CDR3 reads CASITTGTGGGKLFF. The CDR3 DNA sequence: TGTGCCAGTATCACCACAGGGACAGGGGGCGGAAAACTGTTTTTT. The rearrangement joins TRBV19 to TRBJ1-4; TRBD1 agrees at 12 bases. The germline V gene encodes CDR1 LNHDA and CDR2 SQIVND (reference sequence). The CDR3 covers 15 residues. V was pared by 7 bases and J by 10 bases, with 10 bases of the junction left unmatched.